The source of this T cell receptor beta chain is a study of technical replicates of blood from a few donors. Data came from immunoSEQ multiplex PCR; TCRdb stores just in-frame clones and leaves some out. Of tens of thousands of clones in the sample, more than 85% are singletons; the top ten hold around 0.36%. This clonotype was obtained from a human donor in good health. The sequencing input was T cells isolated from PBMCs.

The CDR3 spells CASSYSGTRIYNEQFF. Written as DNA, the CDR3 is TGTGCCAGCAGTTACTCCGGGACTAGGATCTACAATGAGCAGTTCTTC. V usage is TRBV6-5 and J usage is TRBJ2-1; 8 bases map to TRBD2. From germline, CDR1 is MNHEY and CDR2 SVGAGI. Unmatched junction bases numbered 4, after V lost 0 bases and J lost 3 bases. CDR3 length equals 16 residues.